This T cell receptor (beta chain) was profiled in a study of shared clonotypes between healthy human individuals. Per the study methods: Filtering was not the same, since immunoSEQ gave junction-only sequences without quality scores. Sequencing was performed with immunoSEQ multiplex PCR; in TCRdb, only in-frame clones are kept and a portion is missing. Clone size and V and J calls were adopted from that table, with D and trimming inferred from the DNA. The sample includes roughly 1,500,000 clones, approximately 98.5% seen only once; the top ten take under 0.45%. On this clone itself: What it binds is not known.

A CD45RA+ naive subset and a CD45RA-negative memory subset were split from CD4+ cells. The CDR3 is made up of 16 amino acids. Broader study findings: Relative to their counterparts shared across all four donors, non-shared clonotypes exhibited diminished generation probabilities. Measured sharing among donors was expected to vary with sequencing depth.

The sequenced sample consisted of naive CD4+ T cells sorted from blood. The subset denotes: CD45RA+ positively selected. This clonotype was obtained from a man between 25 and 39 years old in good health. This chain connects TRBV21-1 to TRBJ2-6; the listed D gene, TRBD1, was not tested against the DNA. TRBV21-1 is shown as a pseudogene. The CDR3 sequence is CASSSPGDSGANVLTF. CDR3 DNA: TGTGCCAGCAGCAGTCCAGGGGACTCTGGGGCCAACGTCCTGACTTTC.